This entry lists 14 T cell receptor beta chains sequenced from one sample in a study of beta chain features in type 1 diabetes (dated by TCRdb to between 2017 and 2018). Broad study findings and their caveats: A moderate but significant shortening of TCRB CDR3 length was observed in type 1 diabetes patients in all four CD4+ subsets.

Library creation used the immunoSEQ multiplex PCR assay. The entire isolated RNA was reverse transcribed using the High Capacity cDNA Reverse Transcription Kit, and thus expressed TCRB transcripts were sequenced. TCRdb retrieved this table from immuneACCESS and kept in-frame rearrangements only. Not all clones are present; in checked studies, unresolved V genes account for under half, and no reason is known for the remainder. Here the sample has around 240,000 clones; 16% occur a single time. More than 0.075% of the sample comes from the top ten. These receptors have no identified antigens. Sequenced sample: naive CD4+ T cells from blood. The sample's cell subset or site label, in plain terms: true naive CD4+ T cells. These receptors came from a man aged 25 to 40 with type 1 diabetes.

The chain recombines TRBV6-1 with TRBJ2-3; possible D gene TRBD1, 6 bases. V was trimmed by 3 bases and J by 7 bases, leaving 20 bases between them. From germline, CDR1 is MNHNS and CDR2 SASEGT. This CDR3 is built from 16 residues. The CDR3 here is CASSDQGRGGSNTQYF. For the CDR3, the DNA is TGTGCCAGCAGTGACCAGGGCAGGGGCGGATCAAATACGCAGTATTTT.

The DNA of the CDR3 is TGTGCCAGTAGTAACCCCAATGAGCAGTTCTTC. It yields the protein CASSNPNEQFF. This chain uses TRBV19 with TRBJ2-1; D gene uncertain. The V end was cut by 4 bases, the J end by 6 bases, with 4 bases between. This CDR3 comprises 11 residues. Germline V gene sequence: CDR1 LNHDA, CDR2 SQIVND (reference sequence).

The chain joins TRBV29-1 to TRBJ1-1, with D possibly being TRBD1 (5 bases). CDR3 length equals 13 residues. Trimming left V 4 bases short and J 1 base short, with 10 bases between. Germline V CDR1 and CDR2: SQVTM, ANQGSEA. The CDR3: CSVATTENTEAFF. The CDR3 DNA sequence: TGCAGCGTTGCAACGACAGAGAACACTGAAGCTTTCTTT.

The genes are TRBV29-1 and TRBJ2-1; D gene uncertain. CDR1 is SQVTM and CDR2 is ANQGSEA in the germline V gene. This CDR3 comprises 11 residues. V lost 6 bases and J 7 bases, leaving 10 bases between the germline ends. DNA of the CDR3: TGCAGCGTCGGGCGTGAGAATGAGCAGTTCTTC. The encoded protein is CSVGRENEQFF.

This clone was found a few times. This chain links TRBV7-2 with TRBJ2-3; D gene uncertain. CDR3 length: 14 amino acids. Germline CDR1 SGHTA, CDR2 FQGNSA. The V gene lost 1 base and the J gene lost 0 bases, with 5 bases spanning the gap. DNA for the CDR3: TGTGCCAGCAGCTTAGAGTTCAGCACAGATACGCAGTATTTT. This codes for CASSLEFSTDTQYF. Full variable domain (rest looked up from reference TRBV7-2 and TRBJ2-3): GAGVSQSPSNKVTEKGKDVELRCDPISGHTALYWYRQSLGQGLEFLIYFQGNSAPDKSGLPSDRFSAERTGGSVSTLTIQRTQQEDSAVYLCASSLEFSTDTQYFGPGTRLTVL.

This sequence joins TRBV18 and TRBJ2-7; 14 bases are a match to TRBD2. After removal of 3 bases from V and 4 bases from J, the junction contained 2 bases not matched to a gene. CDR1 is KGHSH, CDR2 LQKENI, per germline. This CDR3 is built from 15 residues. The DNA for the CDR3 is TGTGCCAGCTCACCGGGGACTAGCGGGAGATACGAGCAGTACTTC. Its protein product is CASSPGTSGRYEQYF.

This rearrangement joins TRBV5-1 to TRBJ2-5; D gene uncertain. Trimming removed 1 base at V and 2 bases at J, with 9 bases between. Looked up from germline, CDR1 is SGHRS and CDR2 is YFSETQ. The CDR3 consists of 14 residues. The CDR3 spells CASSLQFGQETQYF. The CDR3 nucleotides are TGCGCCAGCAGCTTGCAGTTTGGGCAAGAGACCCAGTACTTC.

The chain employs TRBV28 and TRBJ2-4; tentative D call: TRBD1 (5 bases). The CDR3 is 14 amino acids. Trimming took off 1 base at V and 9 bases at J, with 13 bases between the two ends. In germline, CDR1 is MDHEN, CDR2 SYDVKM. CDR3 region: CASSLSVTGTIQYF. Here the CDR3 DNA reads TGTGCCAGCAGTTTATCAGTAACAGGAACCATTCAGTACTTC. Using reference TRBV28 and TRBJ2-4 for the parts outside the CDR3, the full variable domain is DVKVTQSSRYLVKRTGEKVFLECVQDMDHENMFWYRQDPGLGLRLIYFSYDVKMKEKGDIPEGYSVSREKKERFSLILESASTNQTSMYLCASSLSVTGTIQYFGAGTRLSVL.

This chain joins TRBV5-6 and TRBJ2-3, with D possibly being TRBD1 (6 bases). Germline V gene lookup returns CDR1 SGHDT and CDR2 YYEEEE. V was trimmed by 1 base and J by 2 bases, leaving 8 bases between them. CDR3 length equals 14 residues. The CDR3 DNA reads TGTGCCAGCAGCTTGAGGGGACACACAGATACGCAGTATTTT. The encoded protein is CASSLRGHTDTQYF.

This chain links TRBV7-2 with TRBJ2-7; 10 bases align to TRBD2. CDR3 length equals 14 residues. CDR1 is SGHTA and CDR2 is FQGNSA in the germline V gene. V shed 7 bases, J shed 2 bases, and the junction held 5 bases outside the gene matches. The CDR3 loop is CASTKAGGPYEQYF. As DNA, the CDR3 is TGTGCCAGCACAAAAGCGGGAGGGCCCTACGAGCAGTACTTC.

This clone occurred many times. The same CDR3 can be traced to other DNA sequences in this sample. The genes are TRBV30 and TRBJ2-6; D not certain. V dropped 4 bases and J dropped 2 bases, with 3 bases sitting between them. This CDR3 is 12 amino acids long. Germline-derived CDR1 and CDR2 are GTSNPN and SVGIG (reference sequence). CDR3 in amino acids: CAWKAGANVLTF. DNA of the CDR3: TGTGCCTGGAAGGCTGGGGCCAACGTCCTGACTTTC. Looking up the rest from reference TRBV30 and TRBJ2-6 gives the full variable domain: SQTIHQWPATLVQPVGSPLSLECTVEGTSNPNLYWYRQAAGRGLQLLFYSVGIGQISSEVPQNLSASRPQDRQFILSSKKLLLSDSGFYLCAWKAGANVLTFGAGSRLTVL.

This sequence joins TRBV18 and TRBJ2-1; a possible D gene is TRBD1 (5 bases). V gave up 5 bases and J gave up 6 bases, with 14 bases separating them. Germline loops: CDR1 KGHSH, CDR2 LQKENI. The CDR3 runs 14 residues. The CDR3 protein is CASSSGAMANEQFF. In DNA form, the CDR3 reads TGTGCCAGCTCAAGTGGGGCGATGGCCAATGAGCAGTTCTTC.

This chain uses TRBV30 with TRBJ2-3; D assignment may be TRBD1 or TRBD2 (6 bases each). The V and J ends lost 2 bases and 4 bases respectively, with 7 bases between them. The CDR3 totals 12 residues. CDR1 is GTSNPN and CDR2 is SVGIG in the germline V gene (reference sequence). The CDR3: CAWSRGPDTQYF. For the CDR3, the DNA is TGTGCCTGGAGTCGGGGGCCAGATACGCAGTATTTT.

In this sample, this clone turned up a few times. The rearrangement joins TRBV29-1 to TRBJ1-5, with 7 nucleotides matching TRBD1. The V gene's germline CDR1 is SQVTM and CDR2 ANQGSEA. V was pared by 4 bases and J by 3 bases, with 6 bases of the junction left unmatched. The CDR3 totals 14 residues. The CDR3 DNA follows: TGCAGCGTTGTTCCAGGGGGAGTCAATCAGCCCCAGCATTTT. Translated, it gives CSVVPGGVNQPQHF.